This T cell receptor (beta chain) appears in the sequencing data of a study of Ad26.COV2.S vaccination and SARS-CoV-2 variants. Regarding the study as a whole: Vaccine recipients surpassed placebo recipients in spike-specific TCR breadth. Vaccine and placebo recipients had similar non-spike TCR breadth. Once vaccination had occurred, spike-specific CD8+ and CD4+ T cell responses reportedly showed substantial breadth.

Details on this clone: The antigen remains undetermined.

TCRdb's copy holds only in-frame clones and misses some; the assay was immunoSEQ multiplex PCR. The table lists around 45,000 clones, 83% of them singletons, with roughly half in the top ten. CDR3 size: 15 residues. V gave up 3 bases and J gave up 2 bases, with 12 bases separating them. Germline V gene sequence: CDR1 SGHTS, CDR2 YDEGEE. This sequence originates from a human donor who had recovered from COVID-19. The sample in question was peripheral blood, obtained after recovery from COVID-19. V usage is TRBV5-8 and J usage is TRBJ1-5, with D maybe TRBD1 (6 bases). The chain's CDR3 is CASSSGASGNQPQHF. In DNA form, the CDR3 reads TGTGCCAGCAGCTCGGGGGCGTCCGGCAATCAGCCCCAGCATTTT.